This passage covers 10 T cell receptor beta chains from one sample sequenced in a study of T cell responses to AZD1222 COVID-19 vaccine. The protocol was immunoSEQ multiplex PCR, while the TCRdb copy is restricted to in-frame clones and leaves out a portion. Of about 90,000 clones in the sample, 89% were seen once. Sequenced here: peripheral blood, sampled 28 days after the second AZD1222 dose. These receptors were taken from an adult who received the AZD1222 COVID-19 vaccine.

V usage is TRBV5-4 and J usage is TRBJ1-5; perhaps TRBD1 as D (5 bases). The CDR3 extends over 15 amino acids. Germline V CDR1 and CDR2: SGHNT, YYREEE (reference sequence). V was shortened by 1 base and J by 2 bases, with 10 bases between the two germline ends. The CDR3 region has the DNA TGTGCCAGCAGCTTGCGAACAGGTGGCAATCAGCCCCAGCATTTT. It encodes CASSLRTGGNQPQHF. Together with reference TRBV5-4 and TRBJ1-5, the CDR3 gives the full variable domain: ETGVTQSPTHLIKTRGQQVTLRCSSQSGHNTVSWYQQALGQGPQFIFQYYREEENGRGNFPPRFSGLQFPNYSSELNVNALELDDSALYLCASSLRTGGNQPQHFGDGTRLSIL.

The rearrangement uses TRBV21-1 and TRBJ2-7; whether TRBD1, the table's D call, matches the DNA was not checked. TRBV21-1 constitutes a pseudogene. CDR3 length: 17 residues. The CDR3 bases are TGTGCCAGCAGCAAATCAGAGACAGCGCTAGGTCTCAACGAGCAGTACTTC. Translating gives CASSKSETALGLNEQYF.

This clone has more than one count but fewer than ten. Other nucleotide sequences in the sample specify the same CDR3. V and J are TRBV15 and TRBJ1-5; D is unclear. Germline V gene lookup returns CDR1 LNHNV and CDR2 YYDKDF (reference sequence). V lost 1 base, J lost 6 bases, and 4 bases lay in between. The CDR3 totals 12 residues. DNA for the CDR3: TGTGCCACCAGCAGAGGGGGTCAGCCCCAGCATTTT. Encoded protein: CATSRGGQPQHF.

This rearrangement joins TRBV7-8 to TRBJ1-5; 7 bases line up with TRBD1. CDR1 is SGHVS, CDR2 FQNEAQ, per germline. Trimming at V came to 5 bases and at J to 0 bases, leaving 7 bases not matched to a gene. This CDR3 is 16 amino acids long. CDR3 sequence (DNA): TGTGCCAGCAGCGTACAGGGGAGATATAGCAATCAGCCCCAGCATTTT. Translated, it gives CASSVQGRYSNQPQHF.

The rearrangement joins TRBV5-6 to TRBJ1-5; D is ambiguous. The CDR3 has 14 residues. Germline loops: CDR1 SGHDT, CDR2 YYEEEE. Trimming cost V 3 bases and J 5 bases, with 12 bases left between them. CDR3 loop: CASSSGLIDQPQHF. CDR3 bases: TGTGCCAGCAGCTCAGGACTAATCGATCAGCCCCAGCATTTT.

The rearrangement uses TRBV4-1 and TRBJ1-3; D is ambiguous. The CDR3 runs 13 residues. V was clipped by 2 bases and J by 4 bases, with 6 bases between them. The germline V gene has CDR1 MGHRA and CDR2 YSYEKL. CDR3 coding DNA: TGCGCCAGCAGCCAATATCGGGGAAACACCATATATTTT. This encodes CASSQYRGNTIYF.

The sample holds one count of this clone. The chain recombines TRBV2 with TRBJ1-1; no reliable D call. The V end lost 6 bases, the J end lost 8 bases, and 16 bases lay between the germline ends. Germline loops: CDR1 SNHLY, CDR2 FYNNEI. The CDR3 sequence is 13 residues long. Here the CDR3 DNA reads TGTGCCAGCAGAGGGTCGGGTTCTTGGGAAGCTTTCTTT. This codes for CASRGSGSWEAFF.

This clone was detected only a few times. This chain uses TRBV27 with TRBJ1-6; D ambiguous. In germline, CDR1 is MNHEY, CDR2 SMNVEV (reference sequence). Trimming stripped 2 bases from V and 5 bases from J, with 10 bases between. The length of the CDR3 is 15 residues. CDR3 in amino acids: CASSLRRQDNSPLHF. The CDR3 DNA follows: TGTGCCAGCAGTTTAAGAAGGCAGGATAATTCACCCCTCCACTTT.

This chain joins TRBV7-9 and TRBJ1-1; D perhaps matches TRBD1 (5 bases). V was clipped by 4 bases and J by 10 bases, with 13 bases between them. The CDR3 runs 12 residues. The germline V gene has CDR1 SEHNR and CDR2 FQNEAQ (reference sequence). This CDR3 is CASSSDWGGAFF. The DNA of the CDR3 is TGTGCCAGCAGCTCAGATTGGGGGGGAGCTTTCTTT.

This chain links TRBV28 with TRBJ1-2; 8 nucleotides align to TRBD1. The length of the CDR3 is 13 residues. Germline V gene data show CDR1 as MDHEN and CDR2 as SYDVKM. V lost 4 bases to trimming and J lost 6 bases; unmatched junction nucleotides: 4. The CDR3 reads CASSSWTGHGYTF. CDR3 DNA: TGTGCCAGCAGTTCCTGGACAGGGCATGGCTACACCTTC.